This is a list of T cell receptor beta chains from one sample in a study of human T cells and chemical hapten exposure. TCRdb redid the calling of the RACE reads with MiXCR, one entry per CDR3 protein. The sample has a few hundred thousand distinct CDR3 sequences; nearly 6.5% are singletons. The material was whole blood, obtained in connection with sensitization to the hapten diphenylcyclopropenone (DPC). The receptor source for this set is a woman younger than 35 with alopecia areata. Some clones in this sample may be carry-over from other donors' samples. CDR3s include the opening cysteine and the closing phenylalanine or tryptophan. The order of the fields is V gene, CDR3 protein.

V: TRBV4-1; CDR3: CASSRDGRGGTEAFF
V: TRBV29-1; CDR3: CSVSVGTEAFF
V: TRBV4-3; CDR3: CASSQDALGTGELFF
V: TRBV12-3/TRBV12-4; CDR3: CASSSASSGGNTDTQYF
V: TRBV5-1; CDR3: CASSLQELNTEAFF
V: TRBV5-1; CDR3: CASSAGPTFGLFF
V: TRBV19; CDR3: CASSMDSPGGTNTEAFF
V: TRBV20-1; CDR3: CSAGPGQIYGYTF
V: TRBV18; CDR3: CASSPPGTHYTDTQYF
V: TRBV29-1; CDR3: CSVASGVYNEQFF
V: TRBV13; CDR3: CASSLGGTDTQYF
V: TRBV4-3; CDR3: CASSLFTANEQFF
V: TRBV7-9; CDR3: CASSFSKPGQGSNQPQHF
V: TRBV4-2; CDR3: CASSQSPGGRTGELFF
V: TRBV29-1; CDR3: CSVELSVQETQYF
V: TRBV7-6; CDR3: CASSLELAYEQYF
V: TRBV5-1; CDR3: CASSSTGGRADTQYF
V: TRBV6-6; CDR3: CASIAGGSTDTQYF
V: TRBV28; CDR3: CASQIYREAFF
V: TRBV12-3/TRBV12-4; CDR3: CASSFLGLLTDTQYF
V: TRBV2; CDR3: CASSPQYGYTF
V: TRBV5-6; CDR3: CASSFFDSYEQYF
V: TRBV2; CDR3: CASSTGTPSNQPQHF
V: TRBV5-1; CDR3: CASSFAAGGRDTQYF
V: TRBV4-1; CDR3: CASSPLLLGGYTF
V: TRBV11-2; CDR3: CASSYSAGTGGSGQYF
V: TRBV4-1; CDR3: CASSQVLGQSRGDYGYTF
V: TRBV4-1; CDR3: CASSRFLQDSTNEKLFF
V: TRBV20-1; CDR3: CSARRAGVRTDTQYF
V: TRBV20-1; CDR3: CSARDALAGDSYEQYF
V: TRBV18; CDR3: CASSLRAPSGNTIYF
V: TRBV7-9; CDR3: CASRGTGDSPLHF
V: TRBV7-2; CDR3: CASSLLGGPLDF
V: TRBV6-2/TRBV6-3; CDR3: CASRAPQAGATDTQYF
V: TRBV6-6; CDR3: CASRTSGSYEQYF
V: TRBV3-1; CDR3: CASSQATSGGVDEQFF
V: TRBV29-1; CDR3: CSAIIQGQETQYF
V: TRBV4-1; CDR3: CASSREVGVYYEQYF
V: TRBV20-1; CDR3: CSARDPVGGQGNSPLHF
V: TRBV28; CDR3: CASSLDGPSVAGGLGYEQYF
V: TRBV5-5; CDR3: CASSLVMTGGAYEQYF
V: TRBV3-1; CDR3: CASSLTGGFEQYF
V: TRBV28; CDR3: CASSFFKGATGELFF
V: TRBV7-3; CDR3: CASSPPGLEGEQFF
V: TRBV11-3; CDR3: CASSLGLEKQYF
V: TRBV6-2/TRBV6-3; CDR3: CASSYSTQRGAWGEQFF
V: TRBV27; CDR3: CASSPWGGLAGELFF
V: TRBV20-1; CDR3: CSATGVSGANVLTF
V: TRBV4-1; CDR3: CASSQDRGSLYGYTF
V: TRBV7-2; CDR3: CASSLGIRTDTQYF
V: TRBV4-3; CDR3: CASSHRGLDTEAFF
V: TRBV4-2; CDR3: CASSQDEGTGMNTEAFF
V: TRBV5-1; CDR3: CASSLEGTASNQPQHF